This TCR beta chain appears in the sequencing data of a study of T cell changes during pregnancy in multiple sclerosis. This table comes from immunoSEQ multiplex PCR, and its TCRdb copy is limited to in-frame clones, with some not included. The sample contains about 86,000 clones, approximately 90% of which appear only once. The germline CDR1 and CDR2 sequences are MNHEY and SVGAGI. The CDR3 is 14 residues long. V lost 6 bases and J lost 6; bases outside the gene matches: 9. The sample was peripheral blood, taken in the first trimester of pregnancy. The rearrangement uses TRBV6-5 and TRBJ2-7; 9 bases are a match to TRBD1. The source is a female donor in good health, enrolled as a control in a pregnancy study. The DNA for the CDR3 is TGTGCCAGCAGCTCCGGGACAGGGTTTATCGAGCAGTACTTC. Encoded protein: CASSSGTGFIEQYF.